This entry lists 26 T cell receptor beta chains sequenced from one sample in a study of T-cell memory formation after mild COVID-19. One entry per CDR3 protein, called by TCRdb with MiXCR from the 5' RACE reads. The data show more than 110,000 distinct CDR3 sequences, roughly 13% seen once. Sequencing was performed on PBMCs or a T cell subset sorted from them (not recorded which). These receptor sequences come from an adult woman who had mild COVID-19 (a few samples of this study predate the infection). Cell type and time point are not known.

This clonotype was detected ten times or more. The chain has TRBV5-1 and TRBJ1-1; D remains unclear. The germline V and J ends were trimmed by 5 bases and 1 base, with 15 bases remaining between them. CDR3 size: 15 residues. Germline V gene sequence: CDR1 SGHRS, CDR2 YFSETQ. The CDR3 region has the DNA TGCGCCAGCAGTAGTGGCCTGTCAGGGAACACTGAAGCTTTCTTT. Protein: CASSSGLSGNTEAFF.

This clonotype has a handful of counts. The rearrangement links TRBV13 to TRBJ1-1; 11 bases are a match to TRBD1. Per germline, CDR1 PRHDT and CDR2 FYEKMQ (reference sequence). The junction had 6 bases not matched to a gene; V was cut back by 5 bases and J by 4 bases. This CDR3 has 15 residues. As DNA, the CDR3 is TGTGCCAGCAGCGTGGGACAGGGGGATAGCACTGAAGCTTTCTTT. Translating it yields CASSVGQGDSTEAFF.

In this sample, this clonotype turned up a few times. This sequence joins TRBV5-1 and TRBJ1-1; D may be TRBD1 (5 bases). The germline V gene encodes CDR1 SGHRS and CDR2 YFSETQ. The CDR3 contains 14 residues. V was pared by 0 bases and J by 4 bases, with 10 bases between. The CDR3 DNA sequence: TGCGCCAGCAGCTTGGACAGGCGGGGCACTGAAGCTTTCTTT. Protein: CASSLDRRGTEAFF.

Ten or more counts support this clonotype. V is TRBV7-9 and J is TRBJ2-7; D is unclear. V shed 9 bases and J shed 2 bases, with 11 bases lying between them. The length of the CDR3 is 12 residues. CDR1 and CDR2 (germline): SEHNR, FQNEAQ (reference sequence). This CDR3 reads CASSPGTYEQYF. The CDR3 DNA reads TGTGCCAGTTCCCCAGGCACCTACGAGCAGTACTTC.

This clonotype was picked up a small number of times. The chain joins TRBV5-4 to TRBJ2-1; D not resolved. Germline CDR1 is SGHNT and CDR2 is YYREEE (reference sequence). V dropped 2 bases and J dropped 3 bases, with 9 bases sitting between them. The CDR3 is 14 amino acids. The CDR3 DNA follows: TGTGCCAGCAGCTTTGAAAGGCTCTACAATGAGCAGTTCTTC. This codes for CASSFERLYNEQFF.

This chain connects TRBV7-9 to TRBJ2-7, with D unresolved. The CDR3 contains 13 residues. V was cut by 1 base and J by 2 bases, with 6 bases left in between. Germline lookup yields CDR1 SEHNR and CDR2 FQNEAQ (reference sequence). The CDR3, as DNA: TGTGCCAGCAGCTTAGTGAACCCCTACGAGCAGTACTTC. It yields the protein CASSLVNPYEQYF.

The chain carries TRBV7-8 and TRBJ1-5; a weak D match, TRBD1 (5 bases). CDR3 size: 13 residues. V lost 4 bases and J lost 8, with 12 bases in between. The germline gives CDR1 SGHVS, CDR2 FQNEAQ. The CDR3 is CASSWGTDEPQHF. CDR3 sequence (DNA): TGTGCCAGCAGCTGGGGGACCGACGAGCCCCAGCATTTT. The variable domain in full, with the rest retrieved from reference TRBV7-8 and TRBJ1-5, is GAGVSQSPRYKVAKRGQDVALRCDPISGHVSLFWYQQALGQGPEFLTYFQNEAQLDKSGLPSDRFFAERPEGSVSTLKIQRTQQEDSAVYLCASSWGTDEPQHFGDGTRLSIL.

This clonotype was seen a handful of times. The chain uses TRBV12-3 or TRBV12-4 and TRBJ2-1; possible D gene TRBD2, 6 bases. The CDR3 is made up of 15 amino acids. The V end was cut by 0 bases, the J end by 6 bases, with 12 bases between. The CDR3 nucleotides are TGTGCCAGCAGTTTAGCGCGGGGTAGCATCAATGAGCAGTTCTTC. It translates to CASSLARGSINEQFF.

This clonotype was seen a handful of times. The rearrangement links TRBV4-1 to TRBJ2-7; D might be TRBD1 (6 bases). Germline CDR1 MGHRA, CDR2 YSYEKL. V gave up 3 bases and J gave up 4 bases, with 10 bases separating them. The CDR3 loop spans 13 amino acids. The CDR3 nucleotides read TGCGCCAGCAGCCAGGCACAGGGTTACGAGCAGTACTTC. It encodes CASSQAQGYEQYF.

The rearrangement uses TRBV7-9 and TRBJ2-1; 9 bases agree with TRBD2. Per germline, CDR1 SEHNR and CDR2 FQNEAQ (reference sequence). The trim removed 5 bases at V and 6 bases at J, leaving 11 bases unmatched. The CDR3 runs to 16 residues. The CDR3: CASSTTGLAIPNEQFF. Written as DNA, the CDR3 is TGTGCCAGCAGCACAACGGGACTAGCTATTCCCAATGAGCAGTTCTTC.

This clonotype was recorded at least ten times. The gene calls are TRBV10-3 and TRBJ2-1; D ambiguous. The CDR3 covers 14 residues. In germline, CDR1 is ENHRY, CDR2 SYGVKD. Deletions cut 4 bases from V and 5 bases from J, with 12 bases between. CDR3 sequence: CAISGVDFNNEQFF. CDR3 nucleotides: TGTGCCATCAGTGGGGTAGACTTTAACAATGAGCAGTTCTTC.

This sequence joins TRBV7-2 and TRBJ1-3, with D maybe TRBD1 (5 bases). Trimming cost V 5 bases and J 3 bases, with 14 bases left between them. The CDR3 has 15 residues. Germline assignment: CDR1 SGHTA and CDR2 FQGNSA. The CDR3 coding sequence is TGTGCCAGCAGCCCCATAACCGACAGTGGAAACACCATATATTTT. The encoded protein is CASSPITDSGNTIYF. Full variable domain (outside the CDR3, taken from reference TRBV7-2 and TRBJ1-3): GAGVSQSPSNKVTEKGKDVELRCDPISGHTALYWYRQSLGQGLEFLIYFQGNSAPDKSGLPSDRFSAERTGGSVSTLTIQRTQQEDSAVYLCASSPITDSGNTIYFGEGSWLTVV.

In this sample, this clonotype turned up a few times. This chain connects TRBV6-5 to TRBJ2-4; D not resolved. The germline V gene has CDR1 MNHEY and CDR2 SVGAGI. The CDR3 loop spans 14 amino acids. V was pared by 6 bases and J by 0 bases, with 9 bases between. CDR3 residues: CASSPDLAKNIQYF. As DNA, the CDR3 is TGTGCCAGCAGCCCCGATCTAGCCAAAAACATTCAGTACTTC.

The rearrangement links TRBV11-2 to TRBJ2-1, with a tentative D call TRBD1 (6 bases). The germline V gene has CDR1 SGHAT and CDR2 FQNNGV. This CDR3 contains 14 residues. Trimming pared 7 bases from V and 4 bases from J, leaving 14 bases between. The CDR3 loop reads CASIRGSGYNEQFF. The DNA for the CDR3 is TGTGCCAGCATCAGGGGATCTGGGTACAATGAGCAGTTCTTC.

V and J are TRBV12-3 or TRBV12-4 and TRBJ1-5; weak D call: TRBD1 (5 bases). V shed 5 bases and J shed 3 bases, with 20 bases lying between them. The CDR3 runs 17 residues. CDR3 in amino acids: CASSKRTFWGYNQPQHF. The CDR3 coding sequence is TGTGCCAGCAGTAAACGGACATTCTGGGGATACAATCAGCCCCAGCATTTT.

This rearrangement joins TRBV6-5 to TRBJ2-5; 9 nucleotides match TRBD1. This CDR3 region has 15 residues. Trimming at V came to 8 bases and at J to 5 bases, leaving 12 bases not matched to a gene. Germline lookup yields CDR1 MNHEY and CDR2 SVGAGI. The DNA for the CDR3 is TGTGCCAGCCGGACAGGGGAGGTGGCACAGGAGACCCAGTACTTC. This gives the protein CASRTGEVAQETQYF.

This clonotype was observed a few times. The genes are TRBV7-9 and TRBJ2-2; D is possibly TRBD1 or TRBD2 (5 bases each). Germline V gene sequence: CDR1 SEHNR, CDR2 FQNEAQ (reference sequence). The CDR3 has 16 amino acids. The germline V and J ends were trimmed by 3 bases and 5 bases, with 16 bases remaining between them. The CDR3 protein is CASSFSGTPSTGELFF. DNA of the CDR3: TGTGCCAGCAGCTTCTCCGGGACCCCGTCGACCGGGGAGCTGTTTTTT.

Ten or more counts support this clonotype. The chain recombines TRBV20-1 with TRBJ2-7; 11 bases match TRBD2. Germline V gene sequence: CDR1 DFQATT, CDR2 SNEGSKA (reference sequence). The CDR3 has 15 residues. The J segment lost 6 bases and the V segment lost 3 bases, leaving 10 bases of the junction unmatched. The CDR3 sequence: CSARGGTSGVLEQYF. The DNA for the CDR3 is TGCAGTGCTAGGGGGGGGACTAGCGGAGTACTCGAGCAGTACTTC.

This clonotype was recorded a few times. The DNA of the CDR3 is TGTGCCAGCAGTGAACCCATGGCGAGGCCCAGCACAGATACGCAGTATTTT. Encoded protein: CASSEPMARPSTDTQYF. V and J are TRBV2 and TRBJ2-3; D remains ambiguous. CDR3 size: 17 residues. V was trimmed by 2 bases and J by 0 bases, leaving 15 bases between them. Germline lookup yields CDR1 SNHLY and CDR2 FYNNEI.

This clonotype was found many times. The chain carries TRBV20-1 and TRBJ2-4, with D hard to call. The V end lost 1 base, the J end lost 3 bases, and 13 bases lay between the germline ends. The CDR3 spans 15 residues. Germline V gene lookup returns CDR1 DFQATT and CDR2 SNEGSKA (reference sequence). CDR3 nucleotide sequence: TGCAGTGCTAGAGGGGTGGGGTTGGGCAAAAACATTCAGTACTTC. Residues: CSARGVGLGKNIQYF.

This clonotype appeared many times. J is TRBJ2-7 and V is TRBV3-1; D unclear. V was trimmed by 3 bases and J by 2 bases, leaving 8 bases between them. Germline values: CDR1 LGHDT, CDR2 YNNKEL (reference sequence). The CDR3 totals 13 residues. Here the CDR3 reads CASSQTVTYEQYF. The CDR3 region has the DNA TGTGCCAGCAGCCAGACTGTAACCTACGAGCAGTACTTC.

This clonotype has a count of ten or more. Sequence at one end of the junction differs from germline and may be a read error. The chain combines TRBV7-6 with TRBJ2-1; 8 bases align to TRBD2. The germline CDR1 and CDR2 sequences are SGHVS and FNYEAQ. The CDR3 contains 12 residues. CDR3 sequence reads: CASSLAPGLVDF. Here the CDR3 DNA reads TGTGCCAGCAGCTTAGCTCCGGGACTAGTCGACTTC.

The CDR3, as DNA: TGTGCCAGCAGTTCCCGGGAAGCAGGTTTGACTGAAGCTTTCTTT. This encodes CASSSREAGLTEAFF. V usage is TRBV12-3 or TRBV12-4 and J usage is TRBJ1-1, with no clear D. V lost 4 bases and J lost 5, with 17 bases in between. CDR3 size: 15 residues.

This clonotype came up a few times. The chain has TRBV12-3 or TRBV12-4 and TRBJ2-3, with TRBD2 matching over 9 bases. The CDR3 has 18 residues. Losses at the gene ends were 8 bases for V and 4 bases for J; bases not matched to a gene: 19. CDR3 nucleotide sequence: TGTGCCAGCGCCGGGATTGGGTCTAGCGGGGAGCAACCAGATACGCAGTATTTT. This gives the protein CASAGIGSSGEQPDTQYF.

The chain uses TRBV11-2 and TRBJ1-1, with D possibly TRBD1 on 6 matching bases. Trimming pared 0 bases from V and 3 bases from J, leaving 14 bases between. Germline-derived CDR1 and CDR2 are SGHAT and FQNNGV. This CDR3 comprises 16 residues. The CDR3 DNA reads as TGTGCCAGCAGCTTAGATTACTGGGGGGCCCACACTGAAGCTTTCTTT. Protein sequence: CASSLDYWGAHTEAFF.

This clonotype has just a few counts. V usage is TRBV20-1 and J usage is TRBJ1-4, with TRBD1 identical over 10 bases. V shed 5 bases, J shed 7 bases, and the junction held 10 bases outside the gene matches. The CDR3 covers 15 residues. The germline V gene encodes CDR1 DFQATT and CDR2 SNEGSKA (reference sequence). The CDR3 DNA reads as TGCAGTGCTGCTCACAGGGGGGACAGGGGTGAAAAACTGTTTTTT. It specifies CSAAHRGDRGEKLFF.